The T cell receptor beta chain described here comes from a study of spatial heterogeneity in lung cancer. Study-wide context: There were consistently more beta-chain sequences detected than alpha-chain sequences. Within raw reads, each unique TCR and UMI combination appeared on average more than ten times. Findings and limits, study-wide: Ubiquitous, expanded tumor-derived TCRs were more frequently observed in blood at resection than at follow-up.

A word on this clonotype: Its antigen is unknown. Just one base apart from a much larger clone, this may be a read error.

TCRdb reprocessed the 5' RACE reads via MiXCR and lists one record per CDR3 protein. Seen here are roughly 40,000 distinct CDR3 sequences, approximately 7% observed once, and the top ten hold around 45%. Time point meaning: sample taken at primary tumor resection. Unsorted samples of tumor, nontumor lung or frozen PBMC had their whole RNA sequenced. Samples came from 65 to 75 TRACERx patients with untreated early-stage lung cancer. Germline-derived CDR1 and CDR2 are LGHDT and YNNKEL (reference sequence). The CDR3 runs to 12 residues. The chain has TRBV3-1 and TRBJ2-2, with D possibly matching TRBD2 (6 bases). The receptor's source is a female donor with early-stage non-small cell lung cancer. The specimen comprised PBMCs, sampled at surgery. The CDR3 DNA reads TGTTCCAGCAGGGAGGCCACCGGGGAGCTGTTTTTT. Translated, it gives CSSREATGELFF.